A single sample is the source of the 3 T cell receptor beta chains below, sequenced in a study of T cell responses to AZD1222 COVID-19 vaccine. Profiled with immunoSEQ multiplex PCR; TCRdb holds only in-frame clones, not every one. The sample shows 70,000 to 95,000 clones, around nine tenths of them seen only once. Material: peripheral blood, obtained on day 0 of MenACWY control vaccination. These receptors came from an adult in good health.

The CDR3 DNA reads TGCGCCAGCAGCCATGACAGGGGGGTCGGGTCCTATAATTCACCCCTCCACTTT. Protein: CASSHDRGVGSYNSPLHF. The gene calls are TRBV4-3 and TRBJ1-6, with TRBD1 identical over 9 bases. CDR1 and CDR2 (germline): LGHNA, YSLEER. After removal of 3 bases from V and 1 base from J, the junction contained 7 bases not matched to a gene. CDR3 length: 18 residues.

The V gene is TRBV12-3 or TRBV12-4, the J gene TRBJ1-2, with D hard to call. V shed 2 bases and J shed 5 bases, with 9 bases lying between them. The CDR3 is 13 residues long. CDR3 in amino acids: CASSLNTGYGYTF. Here the CDR3 DNA reads TGTGCCAGCAGTTTAAACACTGGATATGGCTACACCTTC.

The rearrangement uses TRBV27 and TRBJ1-1; weak D call: TRBD1 (6 bases). The CDR3 sequence is 14 residues long. Germline V gives CDR1 MNHEY, CDR2 SMNVEV (reference sequence). The V gene lost 3 bases and the J gene lost 4 bases, with 12 bases spanning the gap. CDR3 in amino acids: CASSLRGGRTEAFF. CDR3 coding DNA: TGTGCCAGCAGTTTGCGGGGGGGGCGCACTGAAGCTTTCTTT.